This TCR beta chain was profiled in a study of beta chain features in type 1 diabetes. Across the whole study: Healthy donors and patients showed comparable age, gender and cell yields. Sorted cells numbering under 110 million were examined across all samples.

The table lists this clone with a few counts. V was clipped by 1 base and J by 5 bases; unmatched bases: 2. The length of the CDR3 is 15 residues. Germline V gene lookup returns CDR1 SGHRS and CDR2 YFSETQ. The study reverse transcribed the entire isolated RNA, so it sequenced expressed TCRB transcripts. TCRdb's copy holds only in-frame clones and misses some; the assay was immunoSEQ multiplex PCR. The data contain fewer than 150,000 clones, 6.9% of them singletons. The specimen was central memory CD4+ T cells from blood. V gene TRBV5-1 combines with J gene TRBJ2-2; 10 nucleotides align to TRBD2. The receptor was derived from a woman aged 25 to 39 in good health. CDR3 DNA: TGCGCCAGCAGCTTGCTAGCGGGAGAGACCGGGGAGCTGTTTTTT. As protein: CASSLLAGETGELFF.